This T cell receptor beta chain was profiled in a study of response to subunit inactivated influenza vaccine. General observations from the study: After each seasonal influenza vaccination, few new T cells are recruited, the authors suggested.

Turning to this clonotype: The antigen is not known.

This CDR3 has 21 residues. V shed 0 bases and J shed 4 bases, with 30 bases lying between them. Germline CDR1 reads DFQATT; CDR2 reads SNEGSKA (reference sequence). One entry per CDR3 protein results from TCRdb running MiXCR on the RT-PCR reads. The sample lists about 170,000 distinct CDR3 sequences; roughly a tenth were seen once. The clonotype originates from a man aged 45 to 70 who received an inactivated influenza vaccine. The J gene is TRBJ1-4, the V gene TRBV20-1; TRBD1 might be the D (5 bases). The sequences come from CD8+ T cells sorted from PBMCs, collected around 2 years after vaccination. The chain's CDR3 is CSARDQNLISRTDRLNEKLFF. CDR3 bases: TGCAGTGCTAGAGATCAAAATTTGATTTCGCGAACAGACAGACTTAATGAAAAACTGTTTTTT.